These 3 T cell receptor beta chains came from one sample sequenced in a study of T cell repertoires in cytomegalovirus infection (dated 2019 in TCRdb). Sequencing used an Illumina HiSeq 1500. The raw public data were reprocessed by TCRdb itself: fastp quality trimming at Q25, MiXCR clonotype calling, in-frame beta chains only. Under each unique CDR3 protein, matching rows form one entry showing the most common genes and DNA. The sample has 200,000 to 250,000 distinct CDR3 sequences on record, approximately 7% of them singletons. The ten biggest clones cover about 6.3% of the sample. The sequenced material came from PBMCs. The receptor set was obtained from a human donor in good health (CMV status not recorded). Some clones in this sample may be carry-over from other donors' samples.

In this sample, this clonotype turned up many times. The chain carries TRBV2 and TRBJ2-5; D is perhaps TRBD1 or TRBD2 (5 bases each). Germline loops: CDR1 SNHLY, CDR2 FYNNEI. Deletions cut 6 bases from V and 0 bases from J, with 11 bases between. The CDR3 covers 14 residues. CDR3 bases: TGTGCCAGCAGGGGGGTGCAGTACCAAGAGACCCAGTACTTC. Residues: CASRGVQYQETQYF.

The J gene is TRBJ1-2, the V gene TRBV29-1; no definite D call. The CDR3 covers 13 residues. Germline V gene data show CDR1 as SQVTM and CDR2 as ANQGSEA. With 0 bases removed from V and 3 bases from J, the gap between germline ends came to 8 bases. The DNA of the CDR3 is TGCAGCGTTGAAGATCGGTTGGACTATGGCTACACCTTC. Protein product: CSVEDRLDYGYTF. The whole variable domain, filled in from reference TRBV29-1 and TRBJ1-2, reads SAVISQKPSRDICQRGTSLTIQCQVDSQVTMMFWYRQQPGQSLTLIATANQGSEATYESGFVIDKFPISRPNLTFSTLTVSNMSPEDSSIYLCSVEDRLDYGYTFGSGTRLTVV.

This clonotype appeared many times. This chain joins TRBV4-3 and TRBJ1-5; D unresolved. The CDR3 has 17 residues. The V gene's germline CDR1 is LGHNA and CDR2 YSLEER. Trimming pared 6 bases from V and 0 bases from J, leaving 18 bases between. CDR3 residues: CASSANPSTYSNQPQHF. In DNA, the CDR3 is TGCGCCAGCAGTGCCAACCCGTCCACTTATAGCAATCAGCCCCAGCATTTT.